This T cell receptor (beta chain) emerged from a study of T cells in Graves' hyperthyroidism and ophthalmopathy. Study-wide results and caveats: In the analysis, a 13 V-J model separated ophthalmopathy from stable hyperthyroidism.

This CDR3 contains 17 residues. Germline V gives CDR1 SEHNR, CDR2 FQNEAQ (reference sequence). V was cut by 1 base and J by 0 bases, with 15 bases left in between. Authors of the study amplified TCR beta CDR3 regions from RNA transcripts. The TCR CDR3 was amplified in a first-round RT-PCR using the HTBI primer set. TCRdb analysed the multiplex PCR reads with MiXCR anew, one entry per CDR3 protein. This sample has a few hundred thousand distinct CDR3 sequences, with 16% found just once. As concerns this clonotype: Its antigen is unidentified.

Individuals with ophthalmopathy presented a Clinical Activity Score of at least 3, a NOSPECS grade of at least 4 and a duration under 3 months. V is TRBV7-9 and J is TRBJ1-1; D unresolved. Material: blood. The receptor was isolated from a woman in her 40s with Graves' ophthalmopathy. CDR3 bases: TGTGCCAGCAGCTTAGTTTCGCGGGGATTTGTGAACACTGAAGCTTTCTTT. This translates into CASSLVSRGFVNTEAFF.